What follows is one T cell receptor beta chain and its context. Its antigen is undetermined. The data belong to a study of vaccination effects on CD4 cells after COVID-19. About the research overall: Median timing of post-vaccine samples was 72 days after the second dose. Whole-study results and caveats: Common cold coronaviruses were cross-recognized by only 1 of 255 vaccine-induced clones in healthy vaccinees. Both infection-induced and vaccine-induced clones contracted markedly at late post-vaccination timepoints.

Expansion with viral peptide pools was applied to antigen-specific CD4+ T cells by the ViraFEST assay prior to sequencing. Upon completion of roughly ten days in culture, CD4+ T cells were isolated. Everyone in the study got two shots of either the BNT162b2 or mRNA-1273 vaccine. Recipients of the vaccine had no prior SARS-CoV-2 infection and negative nucleocapsid antibodies. The CDR3 covers 15 residues. The germline V gene has CDR1 KGHDR and CDR2 SFDVKD. The V segment lost 4 bases and the J segment 4 bases; nucleotides outside the gene matches: 7. Here immunoSEQ multiplex PCR was the method, and the copy in TCRdb shows in-frame clones only, minus some. The sample shows about 61,000 clones, around 73% of them seen only once.

The specimen comprised CD4+ T cells from PBMCs cultured with HCoV-229E spike peptides, sampled after COVID-19 vaccination. This receptor was obtained from a human donor who received a COVID-19 vaccine. The genes are TRBV24-1 and TRBJ2-3, with 7 positions matching TRBD1. The CDR3 DNA follows: TGTGCCACCAGTGACCCGACAGGGTCGGCAGATACGCAGTATTTT. Protein sequence: CATSDPTGSADTQYF.